This TCR beta chain was sequenced for a study of sequential checkpoint blockade in melanoma. The overall study: After both sequences, patients received maintenance nivolumab. Study-wide results and limits: In arm A, pretreatment tumor clonality was associated with response. PD-L1 staining and CD8+ counts, not mutational load, tracked tumor T-cell clonality.

The CDR3 has 16 amino acids. Germline CDR1 and CDR2: SGHNT and YENEEA. V shed 4 bases and J shed 10 bases, with 20 bases lying between them. Stated treatment: randomized to nivolumab then ipilimumab (arm A) or the reverse (arm B). Worth noting for this clone: Its antigen is still unknown.

Assay used: immunoSEQ multiplex PCR; TCRdb lists only in-frame clones, some missing. The sample has 10,000 to 15,000 clones; 20% to 30% are singletons. This TCR came from a human donor with melanoma. This material consisted of tumor tissue (inferred from file names), taken from a patient given nivolumab and ipilimumab in sequence. The rearrangement joins TRBV11-3 to TRBJ1-6; D gene ambiguous. Here the CDR3 DNA reads TGTGCCAGCAGCTCTACCGGGGAGAGCCGTGGATCACCCCTCCACTTT. Protein sequence: CASSSTGESRGSPLHF.